The clone carrying this T cell receptor beta chain was seen just once. What it recognizes is unknown. There are 13 residues in the CDR3. Germline CDR1 and CDR2: ENHRY and SYGVKD. The V segment lost 1 base and the J segment 7 bases; nucleotides outside the gene matches: 1. These data come from a study of cytomegalovirus exposure and HLA in healthy donors. Broader study findings: In a later analysis, a genetic analysis reported fewer productive-TCR N-insertions in an Asian-associated ancestry cluster than the cohort average.

The PCR was carried out with 60 Vbeta primers and 13 Jbeta primers. Repertoires were generated with immunoSEQ multiplex PCR, while TCRdb's copy carries only in-frame clones and drops some. Found here are about 93,000 clones, just under 80% of them singletons; the top ten hold about 3%. This chain uses TRBV10-3 with TRBJ1-2, with TRBD1 matching over 9 bases. The sequence was collected from a woman in her thirties or forties in good health and CMV-seronegative. The sample was PBMCs. CDR3 nucleotides: TGTGCCATCAGTGAGTTGACAGGGGGTGGCTACACCTTC. It specifies CAISELTGGGYTF.